A single TCR beta chain is shown here with its context. The sample is drawn from a study of blood T cell repertoires in COVID-19. Looking at the study overall: Researchers got acute and convalescent COVID-19 samples from the United States, Italy and Spain. T cells, B-cell-depleted T cells, or PBMCs supplied cDNA or gDNA.

Seattle patients were enrolled during active infection and followed longitudinally. In the original analysis: Using reference gene primer amplification, nucleated cell counts were estimated. TCRdb's copy holds only in-frame clones and misses some; the assay was immunoSEQ multiplex PCR. V, J and clone size are those of that table, while D and trimming were read from the DNA. Of about 180,000 clones listed, around four fifths were seen once; the top ten hold about 7%. This clonotype was obtained from a woman in her thirties or forties with COVID-19, enrolled during active disease. Sequencing was carried out using peripheral blood.

The CDR3 is CASSPPWASGDEQFF. In DNA form, the CDR3 reads TGTGCCAGCAGCCCCCCTTGGGCGTCGGGGGATGAGCAGTTCTTC. The V call is TRBV7-8, the J call TRBJ2-1; D possibly corresponds to TRBD2 (6 bases). This CDR3 is 15 amino acids long. Per germline, CDR1 SGHVS and CDR2 FQNEAQ. V was pared by 5 bases and J by 8 bases, with 19 bases between.